This T cell receptor (beta chain) came from a study of blood T cell repertoires in COVID-19. Profiled with immunoSEQ multiplex PCR; TCRdb holds only in-frame clones, not every one. The sample gives 180,000 or so clones, about 91% of which show up once; roughly 4% is in the top ten. Material for sequencing was peripheral blood. This receptor was identified in a woman aged 25 to 39 with acute or convalescent COVID-19.

The CDR3 is CASSLNGLTSGQETQYF. CDR3 sequence (DNA): TGTGCCAGCTCACTGAACGGATTGACTAGCGGCCAAGAGACCCAGTACTTC. This chain uses TRBV18 with TRBJ2-5; TRBD2 aligns across 9 bases. Trimming cost V 4 bases and J 1 base; bases outside gene matches: 10. Per the germline V gene, CDR1 is KGHSH and CDR2 is LQKENI. The CDR3 sequence is 17 residues long.